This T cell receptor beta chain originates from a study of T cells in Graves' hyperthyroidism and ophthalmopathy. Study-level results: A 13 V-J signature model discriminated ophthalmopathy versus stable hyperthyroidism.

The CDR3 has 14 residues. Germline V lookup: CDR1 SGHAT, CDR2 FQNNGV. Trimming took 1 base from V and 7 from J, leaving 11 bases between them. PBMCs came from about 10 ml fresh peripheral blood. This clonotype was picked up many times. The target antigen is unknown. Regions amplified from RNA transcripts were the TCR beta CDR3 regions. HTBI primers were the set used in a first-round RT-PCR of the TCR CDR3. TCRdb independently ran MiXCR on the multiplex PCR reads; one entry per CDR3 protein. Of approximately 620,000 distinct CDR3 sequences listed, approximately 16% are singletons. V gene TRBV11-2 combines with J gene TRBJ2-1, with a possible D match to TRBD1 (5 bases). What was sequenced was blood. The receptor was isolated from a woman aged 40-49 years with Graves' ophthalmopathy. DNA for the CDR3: TGTGCCAGCAGCTTAGTCAGGACAATAAATGAGCAGTTCTTC. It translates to CASSLVRTINEQFF.